The clone carrying this T cell receptor (beta chain) was counted a few times. Its antigen is not identified. Germline trimming cut 6 bases from V and 4 bases from J; bases unmatched to any gene: 6. CDR3 length equals 15 residues. Germline CDR1 reads SEHNR; CDR2 reads FQNEAQ (reference sequence). The data belong to a study of CD8 T cells in ankylosing spondylitis. Study-level points and caveats: Within ankylosing spondylitis blood, a TCR beta motif made up of roughly eight highly homologous variants appeared to be characteristic. Some motif variants had been reported before (in reactive arthritis synovial fluid and blood).

In making TCR beta libraries, quantitative 5'-RACE with molecular barcodes was used. Each CDR3 protein is one row after TCRdb ran MiXCR on the 5' RACE reads. The table includes around 120,000 distinct CDR3 sequences, approximately 25% detected once. This TCR came from a male donor with ankylosing spondylitis. This chain uses TRBV7-9 with TRBJ1-6, with 7 nucleotides matching TRBD1. What was sequenced was synovial fluid, either unsorted or a sorted T cell fraction (not recorded which). The CDR3 DNA reads TGTGCCAGCAGTCCTCGACAGGGTTATAATTCACCCCTCCACTTT. Amino acids: CASSPRQGYNSPLHF.